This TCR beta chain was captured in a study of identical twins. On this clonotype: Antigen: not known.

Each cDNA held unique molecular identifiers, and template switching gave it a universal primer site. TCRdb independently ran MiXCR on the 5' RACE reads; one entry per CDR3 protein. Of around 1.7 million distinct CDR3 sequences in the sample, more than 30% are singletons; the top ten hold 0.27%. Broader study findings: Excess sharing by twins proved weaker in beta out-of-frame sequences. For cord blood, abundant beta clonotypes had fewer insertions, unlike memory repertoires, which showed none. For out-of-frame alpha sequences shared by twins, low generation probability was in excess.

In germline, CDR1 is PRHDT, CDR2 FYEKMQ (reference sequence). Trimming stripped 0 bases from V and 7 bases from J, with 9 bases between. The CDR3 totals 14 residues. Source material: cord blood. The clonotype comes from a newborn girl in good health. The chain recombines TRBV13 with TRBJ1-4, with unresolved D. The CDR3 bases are TGTGCCAGCAGCTTAGGCCGTCGCGTTGAAAAACTGTTTTTT. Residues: CASSLGRRVEKLFF. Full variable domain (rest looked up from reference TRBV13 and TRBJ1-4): AAGVIQSPRHLIKEKRETATLKCYPIPRHDTVYWYQQGPGQDPQFLISFYEKMQSDKGSIPDRFSAQQFSDYHSELNMSSLELGDSALYFCASSLGRRVEKLFFGSGTQLSVL.